This T cell receptor (beta chain) was sequenced for a study of control samples from healthy donors and cancer patients. The length of the CDR3 is 14 residues. The V gene lost 4 bases and the J gene lost 1 base, with 10 bases spanning the gap. Germline V lookup: CDR1 LNHNV, CDR2 YYDKDF (reference sequence). TCRdb's copy holds only in-frame clones and misses some; the assay was immunoSEQ multiplex PCR. The sample contains roughly 450,000 clones, 75% to 95% of which appear only once. This clone came up once. The rearrangement uses TRBV15 and TRBJ1-2; no clear D gene. The TCR originated in a man aged 35-49 years with head and neck cancer. The sample comprised PBMCs. The CDR3 sequence: CATSTRTGNYGYTF. CDR3 bases: TGTGCCACCAGCACCCGCACGGGTAACTATGGCTACACCTTC.